This TCR beta chain was identified during a study of tissue T cells after allogeneic stem cell transplantation. Trimming shortened V by 1 base and J by 5 bases, and 8 bases separated the two germline ends. The CDR3 runs to 13 residues. The germline V gene has CDR1 NNHDY and CDR2 SYVADS. TCRbeta CDR3 was sequenced at survey depth with template counts. Clones were sequenced by immunoSEQ multiplex PCR, and TCRdb holds only the in-frame ones, with some missing. The sample contains over 45,000 clones, roughly 73% of which appear only once. A single count supports this clone. Antigen unknown. Mouse gene names apply. The CDR3 goes on 1 residue after the read ends, and that part is filled in from the germline J gene. Study conclusions and caveats: The study did not identify alloreactive or antigen-specific tissue TCRs, and some clones might be persisting host cells. Few T cell clones were shared across patients, but motif clusters showed tissue-specific shared signatures.

This clonotype was sampled from a pool of C57BL/6 mice in good health. The sample taken for sequencing was sorted cells pooled from one or two spleens. The rearrangement joins TRBV13-3 to TRBJ2-4, with D possibly TRBD2 on 6 matching bases. The CDR3 loop reads CASSDRDLNTLYF. The DNA read from the CDR3 is TGTGCCAGCAGTGATAGGGACTTAAACACCTTGTAC.